This TCR beta chain comes out of a study of regulatory T cells in long-lasting Graves disease. For the study at large: A definition of persistent Graves' disease required over 5 years of antithyroid drugs plus positive TSH receptor antibodies.

Germline-derived CDR1 and CDR2 are MDHEN and SYDVKM. CDR3 size: 15 residues. V trimming: 5 bases; J trimming: 5 bases; junction bases outside the gene matches: 11. Time point of the sample: persistent/refractory GD, antithyroid drugs over 5 years with positive TRAb. PBMC-extracted RNA yielded the TCR library. This clonotype showed up just a few times. Its matching antigen is unknown. TCR beta libraries were built with iRepertoire HTBI primers and Arm-PCR of CDR3 regions. One entry per CDR3 protein results from TCRdb running MiXCR on the multiplex PCR reads. The sample holds 400,000 or so distinct CDR3 sequences, 23% seen once. Overall study findings and caveats: Blood alone, not thyroid tissue, was studied. Favored usage of TRBV28, TRBJ1-2 and TRBJ2-5 was recorded in persistent disease.

The chain is built from TRBV28 and TRBJ2-7, with TRBD2 matching 8 bases. The sequencing used peripheral blood mononuclear cells (PBMCs), collected when the disease was refractory, from a patient treated with antithyroid drugs. This TCR came from a female donor with Graves disease. Written as DNA, the CDR3 is TGTGCCAGCAGTCTGCGGGGGGCGGCCGGGGACGAGCAGTACTTC. Amino acids: CASSLRGAAGDEQYF.